The source of this T cell receptor beta chain is a study of blood T cells in healthy people across ages. As regards this clonotype: Its antigen is undetermined.

Whole-study findings and limits: Because donor CMV status was unknown, expanded clonotype changes were possibly confounded.

Trimming left V 0 bases short and J 3 bases short, with 11 bases between. CDR1 is MRHNA, CDR2 SNTAGT, per germline. This CDR3 has 15 amino acids. With a J-beta primer mix and a sample-barcoded 5' primer, a second PCR ran about 7 to 12 cycles. TCRdb reprocessed the 5' RACE reads via MiXCR and lists one record per CDR3 protein. The table records roughly 1.7 million distinct CDR3 sequences, about 31% of them present only once. The clonotype was recovered from a woman in her 30s in good health. The sample comprised blood. The chain is built from TRBV6-4 and TRBJ1-1; D is uncertain. As DNA, the CDR3 is TGTGCCAGCAGTGACTCGGTGGTATTAGACACTGAAGCTTTCTTT. Protein: CASSDSVVLDTEAFF.